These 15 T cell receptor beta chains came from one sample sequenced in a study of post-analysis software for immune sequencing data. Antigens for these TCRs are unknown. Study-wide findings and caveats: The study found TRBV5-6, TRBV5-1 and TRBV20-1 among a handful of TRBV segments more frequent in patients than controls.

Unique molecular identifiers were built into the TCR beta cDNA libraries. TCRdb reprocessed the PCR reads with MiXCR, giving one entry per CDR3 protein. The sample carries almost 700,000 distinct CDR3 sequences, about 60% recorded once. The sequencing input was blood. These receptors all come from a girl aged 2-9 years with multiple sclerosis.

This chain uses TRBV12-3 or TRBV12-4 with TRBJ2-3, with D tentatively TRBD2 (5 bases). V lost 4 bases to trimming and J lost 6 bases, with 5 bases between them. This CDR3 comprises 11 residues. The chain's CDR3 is CASSWRDTQYF. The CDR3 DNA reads TGTGCCAGCAGTTGGAGGGATACGCAGTATTTT.

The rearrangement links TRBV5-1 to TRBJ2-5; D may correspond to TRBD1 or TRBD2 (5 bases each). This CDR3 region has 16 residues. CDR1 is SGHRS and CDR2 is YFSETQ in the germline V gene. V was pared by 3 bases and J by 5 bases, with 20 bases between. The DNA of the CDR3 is TGCGCCAGCAGCTCGGTTGATGGGACGACGTTTGAGACCCAGTACTTC. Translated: CASSSVDGTTFETQYF. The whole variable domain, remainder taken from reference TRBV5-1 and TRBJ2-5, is KAGVTQTPRYLIKTRGQQVTLSCSPISGHRSVSWYQQTPGQGLQFLFEYFSETQRNKGNFPGRFSGRQFSNSRSEMNVSTLELGDSALYLCASSSVDGTTFETQYFGPGTRLLVL.

The CDR3 reads CASSFTTATDSYNEQFF. CDR3 sequence (DNA): TGTGCCAGCAGCTTTACGACAGCTACAGACTCCTACAATGAGCAGTTCTTC. V gene TRBV7-9 combines with J gene TRBJ2-1, with D possibly matching TRBD1 (5 bases). Trimming stripped 3 bases from V and 0 bases from J, with 15 bases between. CDR3 length: 17 residues. The V gene's germline CDR1 is SEHNR and CDR2 FQNEAQ (reference sequence).

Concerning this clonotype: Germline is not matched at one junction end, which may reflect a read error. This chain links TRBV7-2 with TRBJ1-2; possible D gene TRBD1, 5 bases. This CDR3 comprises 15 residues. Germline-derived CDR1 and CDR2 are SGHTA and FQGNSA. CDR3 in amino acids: CASSLSEAGYYDYTF. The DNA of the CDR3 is TGTGCCAGCAGCTTAAGCGAGGCAGGGTACTATGACTACACCTTC. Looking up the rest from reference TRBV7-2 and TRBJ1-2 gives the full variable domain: GAGVSQSPSNKVTEKGKDVELRCDPISGHTALYWYRQSLGQGLEFLIYFQGNSAPDKSGLPSDRFSAERTGGSVSTLTIQRTQQEDSAVYLCASSLSEAGYYDYTFGSGTRLTVV.

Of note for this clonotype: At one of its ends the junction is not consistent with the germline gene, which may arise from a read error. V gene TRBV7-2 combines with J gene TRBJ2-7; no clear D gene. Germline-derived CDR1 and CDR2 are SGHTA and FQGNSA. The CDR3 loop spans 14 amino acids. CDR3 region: CASSSVWASYGQYF. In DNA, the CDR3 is TGTGCCAGCAGCTCCGTATGGGCGTCGTACGGGCAGTACTTC.

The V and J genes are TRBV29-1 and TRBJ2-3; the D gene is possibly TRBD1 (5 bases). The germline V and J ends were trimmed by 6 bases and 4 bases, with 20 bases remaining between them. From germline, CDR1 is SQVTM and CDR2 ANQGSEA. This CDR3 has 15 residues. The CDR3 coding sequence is TGCAGCGTGATAACCGCAGGGTTTTTTCCAGATACGCAGTATTTT. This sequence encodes CSVITAGFFPDTQYF.

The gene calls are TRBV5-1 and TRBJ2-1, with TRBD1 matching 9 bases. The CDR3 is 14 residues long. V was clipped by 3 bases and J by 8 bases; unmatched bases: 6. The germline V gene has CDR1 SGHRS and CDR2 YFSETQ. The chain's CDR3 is CASSSRDRVYEQFF. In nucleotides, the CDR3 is TGCGCCAGCAGCTCCCGGGACAGGGTGTATGAGCAGTTCTTC.

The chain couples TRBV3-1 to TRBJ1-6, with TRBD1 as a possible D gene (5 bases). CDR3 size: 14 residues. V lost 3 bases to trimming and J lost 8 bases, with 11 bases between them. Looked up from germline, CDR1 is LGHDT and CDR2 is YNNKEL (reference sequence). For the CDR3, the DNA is TGTGCCAGCAGCCACCGGGACTCCGATTCACCCCTCCACTTT. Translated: CASSHRDSDSPLHF.

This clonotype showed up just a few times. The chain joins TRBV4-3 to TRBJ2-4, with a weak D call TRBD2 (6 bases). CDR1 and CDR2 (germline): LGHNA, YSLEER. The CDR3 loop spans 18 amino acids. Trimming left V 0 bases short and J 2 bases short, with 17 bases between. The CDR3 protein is CASSQDWREGYPKNIQYF. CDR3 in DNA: TGCGCCAGCAGCCAAGATTGGAGGGAAGGTTATCCCAAAAACATTCAGTACTTC.

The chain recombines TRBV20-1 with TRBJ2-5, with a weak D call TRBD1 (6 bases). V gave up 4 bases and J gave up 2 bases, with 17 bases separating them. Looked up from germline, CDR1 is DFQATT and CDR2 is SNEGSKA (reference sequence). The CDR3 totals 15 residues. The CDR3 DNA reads TGCAGTGCTATGTCACCCACAGGGACACAAGAGACCCAGTACTTC. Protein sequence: CSAMSPTGTQETQYF.

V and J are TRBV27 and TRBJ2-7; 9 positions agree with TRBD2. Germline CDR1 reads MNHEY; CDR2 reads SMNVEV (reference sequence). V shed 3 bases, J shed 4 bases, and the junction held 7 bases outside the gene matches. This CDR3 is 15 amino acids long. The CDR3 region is CASSLASGVAYEQYF. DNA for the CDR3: TGTGCCAGCAGTTTGGCTAGCGGGGTGGCTTACGAGCAGTACTTC.

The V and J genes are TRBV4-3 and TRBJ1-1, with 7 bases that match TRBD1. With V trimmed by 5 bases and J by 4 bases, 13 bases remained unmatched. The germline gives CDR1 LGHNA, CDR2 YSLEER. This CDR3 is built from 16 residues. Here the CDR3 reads CASSSDNLDRVTEAFF. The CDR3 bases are TGCGCCAGCAGCTCCGACAATTTAGACAGGGTCACTGAAGCTTTCTTT.

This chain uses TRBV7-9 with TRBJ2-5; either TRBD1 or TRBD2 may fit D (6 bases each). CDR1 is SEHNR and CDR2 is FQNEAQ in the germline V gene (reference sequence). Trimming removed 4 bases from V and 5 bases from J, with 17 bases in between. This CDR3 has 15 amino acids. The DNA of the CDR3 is TGTGCCAGCAGCTCCCCCGACGGGGGCTGGGAGACCCAGTACTTC. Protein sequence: CASSSPDGGWETQYF.

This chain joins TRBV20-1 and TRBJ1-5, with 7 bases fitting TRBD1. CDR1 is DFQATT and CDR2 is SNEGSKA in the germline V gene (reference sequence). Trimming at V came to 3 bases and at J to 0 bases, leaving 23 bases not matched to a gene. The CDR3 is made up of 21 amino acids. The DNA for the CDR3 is TGCAGTGCTAGGGATTCCTCAAAACCGACAGGGCGAGTCGATAGCAATCAGCCCCAGCATTTT. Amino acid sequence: CSARDSSKPTGRVDSNQPQHF.

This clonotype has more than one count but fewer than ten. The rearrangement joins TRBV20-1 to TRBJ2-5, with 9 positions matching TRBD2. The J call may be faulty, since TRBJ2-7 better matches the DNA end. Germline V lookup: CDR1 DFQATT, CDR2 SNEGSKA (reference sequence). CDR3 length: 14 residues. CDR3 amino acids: CSARPTSGEYEQYF. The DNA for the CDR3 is TGCAGTGCTAGGCCGACTAGCGGAGAGTACGAGCAGTACTTC.